This TCR beta chain was identified during a study of shared clonotypes between healthy human individuals (TCRdb year 2020). Study-level background: The cohort comprised a couple of women and a few men aged 18 to 49 years. For each donor, CD4 naive and CD4 memory were each run on three plates, CD8 naive on two plates, and CD8 memory on one plate. Blood TCR repertoires of several healthy adults were deeply sequenced to estimate repertoire size and the extent of clonotype sharing between individuals. Different laboratories and diverse techniques were used to prepare libraries and sequence TCR repertoires, to increase sequencing depth and limit assay-specific biases. Each donor's leukapheresis produced roughly between roughly 0.85 and 9.5 billion PBMCs. Findings and caveats that apply to the study as a whole: Across a few donors, approximately 4.9% of naive CD4, approximately 4% of naive CD8, roughly 2.2% of memory CD4, and about 0.4% of memory CD8 clonotypes were shared. The genetic and exposure-history diversity represented was limited by the small number of donors. Pairwise subsampling indicated that sequencing depth was expected to affect the degree of clonotype sharing among donors. Even with the large sequencing depth, rarefaction of the sorted-subset datasets indicated that sequencing was incomplete. Higher generation probabilities were observed for clonotypes shared by all four sorted-subset donors than for non-shared clonotypes. Sampling was restricted to blood, and TCR repertoires in tissue are likely to differ from TCR repertoires in blood. Estimated clonotype richness was generally larger for naive than for memory subsets.

Using the deep immunoSEQ assay, multiplex PCR amplified TCR CDR3 regions from genomic DNA. Genomic DNA extracted from each cell subset was distributed evenly over all wells of several immunoSEQ 96-well plates, and each plate served as one replicate. For sorted subsets, 200 to 250 ng genomic DNA, equal to about 30,000 T cell genomes, was loaded into each replicate PCR. The purified libraries were quantified using a Qubit 3.0 fluorometer, sized with a Bioanalyzer 2100, and then quantified again using the KAPA Library Quantification kit. A separate single-read 150-cycle Illumina NextSeq 550 flow cell was used to sequence each immunoSEQ 96-well plate. From the authors' description of their analysis: Because the immunoSEQ output held only junctional sequences and lacked quality scores, the filtering could not match the filtering applied to full-length reads. Sequences were annotated with PyIR, a Python wrapper for IgBLAST v1.9, and V/J genes and CDR3 were assigned using IMGT germline references. Reads were removed for weak V/J assignments (E-value above 1e-6), missing CDR3, stop codons, out-of-frame junctions, or ambiguous translated residues. V3J clonotypes were defined as sequences sharing an identical inferred V gene, J gene, and CDR3 amino acid sequence. To compute the percentage overlap between repertoires, the number of shared unique clonotypes was divided by the size of the smaller repertoire. Repertoire richness was assessed with RTK rarefaction, the Chao1 estimator, and Recon v2.1 estimates of unobserved clonotypes. For all TCRbeta clonotypes obtained by the gDNA method from four donors, generation probabilities were computed with OLGA. The immuneACCESS repertoire file appears here via TCRdb, limited to in-frame rearrangements. These files lack a portion of the clones; in checked studies, under half of the deficit traces to unresolved V genes, and the cause of the others is not known. The D gene and trimming were derived from the DNA, and the V and J assignments and clone size from that table. The sample records roughly 2.2 million clones, less than 95% of which are singletons. The ten largest clones add up to more than 0.35% of the sample.

As regards this clone: This receptor's antigen is unknown. It has no much larger one-base neighbor in the sample; base qualities were not kept.

Trimming removed 4 bases from V and 3 bases from J, leaving 20 bases between the germline ends. From cysteine to phenylalanine, the CDR3 is 18 amino acids long. Only CDR3 DNA is held: 54 bases, read in frame from base 1. Sequences SGHRS (CDR1) and YFSETQ (CDR2) are obtained from the germline V gene. Healthy HIV-negative adults with no recently reported acute infections or vaccinations were included as donors. Every donor was a Caucasian adult residing in Nashville, Tennessee, USA. Magnetic negative selection was used to enrich CD4+ T cells, after which naive cells were positively selected on CD45RA and the negative fraction became the memory subset. After blood collection by leukapheresis, PBMCs were isolated using Ficoll-Histopaque density gradient centrifugation and then cryopreserved in the vapor phase of liquid nitrogen. Purity and quantity of every magnetically sorted T cell population were checked by analytical flow cytometry. Genomic DNA was isolated from each sorted fraction and quantified by UV absorbance on a Nanodrop 2000c.

Recombination connected TRBV5-1 to TRBJ2-6; the D gene is tentatively TRBD1 or TRBD2, each matching 5 bases. This clonotype was obtained from a man aged 18 to 35 in good health. Some clones in this sample may be carry-over from other donors' samples. Sample: naive CD4+ T cells from PBMCs. This specimen's cell subset or site label, interpreted: CD45RA+ positively selected. The nucleotides read TGCGCCAGCAGCCCCGGGACGTCCGGGACGGGTGGGGCCAACGTCCTGACTTTC. This is translated as CASSPGTSGTGGANVLTF.